This TCR beta chain emerged from a study of radiotherapy plus CTLA-4 blockade in lung cancer. Remarks on this clone: The antigen remains undetermined.

Sequenced by immunoSEQ multiplex PCR; TCRdb stores in-frame clones only, minus some. The sample lists more than 90,000 clones; around nine tenths were seen once. Whole-study results and caveats: Expansion of tumor-derived TCR clones was observed in blood after radiotherapy plus ipilimumab.

The CDR3 consists of 12 residues. The V gene lost 11 bases and the J gene lost 2 bases, with 13 bases spanning the gap. Germline V gene data show CDR1 as MNHNS and CDR2 as SASEGT. The source material was peripheral blood, sampled from a patient treated with radiotherapy plus ipilimumab. This chain connects TRBV6-1 to TRBJ2-7; a weak D match, TRBD2 (6 bases). This TCR came from a human donor with non-small cell lung cancer that progressed on radiotherapy plus ipilimumab. CDR3 nucleotide sequence: TGTGCCGGGGGGACGGACACCTACGAGCAGTACTTC. Translating it yields CAGGTDTYEQYF.